This T cell receptor (beta chain) was captured in a study of cytotoxic CD8 clonotypes in ibrutinib-treated CLL. Study context: Responses: around 25 partial, 2 complete; after median about 70 months, roughly 15 stayed remitted, around twelve progressed. Response material was collected after a median 12 months of treatment, range 6 to 36. Study-level points and caveats: Rare overall, public clonotypes shrank or held steady under therapy.

This clone is termed medium-sized (0.01 to 0.1%). The antigen is undetermined. Only in-frame clones appear in the TCRdb table, and some are missing; sequencing was by immunoSEQ multiplex PCR. The sample lists 25,000 to 35,000 clones, approximately 60% occurring once. The length of the CDR3 is 16 residues. The germline CDR1 and CDR2 sequences are MGHRA and YSYEKL. V trimming: 6 bases; J trimming: 6 bases; junction bases outside the gene matches: 12. This TCR came from a human donor with chronic lymphocytic leukemia. The rearrangement uses TRBV4-1 and TRBJ1-2; 11 bases fit TRBD1. The source was PBMCs, collected before ibrutinib treatment. CDR3 DNA: TGCGCCAGCAGTTCCGGGACAGGGGGGTCTAAGGATGGCTACACCTTC. Translating it yields CASSSGTGGSKDGYTF.